This T cell receptor beta chain emerged from a study of T cell clonality in common variable immunodeficiency. Assay used: immunoSEQ multiplex PCR; TCRdb lists only in-frame clones, some missing. The record shows about 64,000 clones for this sample, with no singletons present. This clone has ten or more counts. The material sequenced was peripheral blood mononuclear cells. The clonotype was recovered from a person aged 18 to 70 in good health.

CDR3 amino acids: CVTTRGSNTGELFF. The sequenced CDR3 bases are TGTGTTACAACCAGGGGATCGAACACCGGGGAG. The chain recombines TRBV12-5 with TRBJ2-2; D perhaps matches TRBD1 (6 bases). The read terminates 3 residues ahead of where the CDR3 ends, so the germline J gene completes it. Germline V gene lookup returns CDR1 LGHNT and CDR2 FRNRAP. There are 14 residues in the CDR3.